Below, 27 T cell receptor beta chains from the same sample are listed, as sequenced in a study of PD-1 blockade in classical Hodgkin lymphoma. The time point here: newly diagnosed, previously untreated cHL patient sample. TCRdb's table, derived via immunoSEQ multiplex PCR, lists solely in-frame clones and lacks some. Found here are over 15,000 clones, around 87% of them singletons; the top ten hold less than 4%. The sequenced sample was peripheral blood mononuclear cells (PBMCs). The receptors here all came from a human donor with classical Hodgkin lymphoma.

V and J are TRBV19 and TRBJ1-1; 10 nucleotides agree with TRBD1. This CDR3 region has 18 residues. Germline V gene lookup returns CDR1 LNHDA and CDR2 SQIVND (reference sequence). J gave up 1 base and V 1 base, and 9 bases lay outside the gene matches. Here the CDR3 reads CASSIAPRDRGRNTEAFF. The DNA of the CDR3 is TGTGCCAGTAGTATAGCCCCCCGGGACAGGGGCAGGAACACTGAAGCTTTCTTT.

The V and J genes are TRBV5-1 and TRBJ2-3, with TRBD1 matching over 8 bases. The CDR3 is 16 amino acids. The germline gives CDR1 SGHRS, CDR2 YFSETQ. Unmatched junction bases numbered 7, after V lost 3 bases and J lost 1 base. Here the CDR3 DNA reads TGCGCCAGCAGCTACGTTGGACAGGGAGGCACAGATACGCAGTATTTT. It specifies CASSYVGQGGTDTQYF.

The chain couples TRBV7-9 to TRBJ2-3, with TRBD2 matching 12 bases. The germline CDR1 and CDR2 sequences are SEHNR and FQNEAQ (reference sequence). The CDR3 covers 17 residues. The ends lost 5 bases at V and 2 bases at J; junction bases unmatched: 8. CDR3 loop: CASSGARLAGVTDTQYF. The CDR3 DNA reads as TGTGCCAGCAGCGGAGCTCGACTAGCGGGAGTCACAGATACGCAGTATTTT.

The V call is TRBV5-8, the J call TRBJ2-3; the match to TRBD2 covers 7 bases. Germline CDR1 and CDR2: SGHTS and YDEGEE. The CDR3 loop spans 14 amino acids. V lost 4 bases to trimming and J lost 4 bases; unmatched junction nucleotides: 6. The CDR3: CASSRLAPADTQYF. The CDR3 DNA reads as TGTGCCAGCAGCCGACTAGCTCCGGCAGATACGCAGTATTTT.

This chain uses TRBV6-1 with TRBJ2-7; 8 bases are a match to TRBD1. This CDR3 contains 13 residues. Germline trimming cut 8 bases from V and 6 bases from J; bases unmatched to any gene: 9. Germline CDR1 MNHNS, CDR2 SASEGT. In DNA, the CDR3 is TGTGCCAGCGATGGACAGGGCCGGGGCGAGCAGTACTTC. Residues: CASDGQGRGEQYF.

V is TRBV4-1 and J is TRBJ1-1, with D unresolved. The CDR3 length is 14 residues. Per the germline V gene, CDR1 is MGHRA and CDR2 is YSYEKL. V was clipped by 0 bases and J by 0 bases, with 5 bases between them. CDR3 sequence: CASSQEEMNTEAFF. The CDR3 nucleotides are TGCGCCAGCAGCCAAGAGGAGATGAACACTGAAGCTTTCTTT.

The rearrangement joins TRBV5-4 to TRBJ1-4; 11 nucleotides agree with TRBD1. V gave up 4 bases and J gave up 5 bases; unmatched junction bases: 10. The CDR3 consists of 17 residues. Germline-derived CDR1 and CDR2 are SGHNT and YYREEE (reference sequence). The CDR3: CASSPGQGARVNEKLFF. DNA of the CDR3: TGTGCCAGCAGCCCAGGACAGGGGGCGAGAGTAAATGAAAAACTGTTTTTT.

The rearrangement links TRBV9 to TRBJ2-5; the D call may be TRBD1 or TRBD2 (5 bases each). Germline assignment: CDR1 SGDLS and CDR2 YYNGEE. This CDR3 contains 16 residues. Trimming pared 3 bases from V and 5 bases from J, leaving 20 bases between. The CDR3 is CASSANMDAEGETQYF. The CDR3 region has the DNA TGTGCCAGCAGCGCAAACATGGACGCCGAGGGGGAGACCCAGTACTTC.

This clone was counted a single time. The chain couples TRBV4-1 to TRBJ2-3; D possibly corresponds to TRBD2 (6 bases). The CDR3 is 16 residues long. Trimming took 4 bases from V and 0 from J, leaving 14 bases between them. Germline V lookup: CDR1 MGHRA, CDR2 YSYEKL. The CDR3 loop is CASSPGVRPSTDTQYF. The DNA of the CDR3 is TGCGCCAGCAGCCCGGGGGTCAGACCTAGCACAGATACGCAGTATTTT.

The V call is TRBV6-1, the J call TRBJ1-2; a weak D match, TRBD1 (6 bases). Trimming took off 6 bases at V and 1 base at J, with 9 bases between the two ends. CDR3 length: 13 amino acids. Per germline, CDR1 MNHNS and CDR2 SASEGT. The CDR3 spells CASRDSNNYGYTF. For the CDR3, the DNA is TGTGCCAGCAGGGACAGTAATAACTATGGCTACACCTTC.

The chain links TRBV4-3 to TRBJ1-4; D is unclear. The CDR3 spans 15 residues. Germline loops: CDR1 LGHNA, CDR2 YSLEER. Trimming left V 4 bases short and J 8 bases short, with 17 bases between. CDR3 nucleotides: TGCGCCAGCAGCCTTAGTACCGGGCCGCGAGAAAAACTGTTTTTT. Its translation: CASSLSTGPREKLFF.

This sequence joins TRBV7-8 and TRBJ2-7; D remains ambiguous. The CDR3 extends over 14 amino acids. With 2 bases removed from V and 6 bases from J, the gap between germline ends came to 14 bases. Germline V lookup: CDR1 SGHVS, CDR2 FQNEAQ. The CDR3 here is CASSLPARGSEQYF. DNA of the CDR3: TGTGCCAGCAGCTTACCGGCCCGAGGCAGCGAGCAGTACTTC.

The rearrangement links TRBV15 to TRBJ1-1; D ambiguous. The CDR3 covers 13 residues. Germline CDR1 is LNHNV and CDR2 is YYDKDF (reference sequence). V was pared by 1 base and J by 4 bases, with 7 bases between. The CDR3 reads CATSRGDGTEAFF. In DNA form, the CDR3 reads TGTGCCACCAGCAGAGGAGATGGCACTGAAGCTTTCTTT.

The chain carries TRBV4-3 and TRBJ2-1, with 14 bases that match TRBD2. Trimming took 0 bases from V and 9 from J; bases not matched to a gene: 10. This CDR3 has 18 residues. Germline lookup yields CDR1 LGHNA and CDR2 YSLEER. CDR3 protein: CASSQDTPGLAGEGEQFF. CDR3 in DNA: TGCGCCAGCAGCCAAGATACGCCGGGACTAGCGGGAGAAGGTGAGCAGTTCTTC.

V usage is TRBV29-1 and J usage is TRBJ2-2; 7 bases are shared with TRBD1. CDR3 size: 14 residues. Germline V CDR1 and CDR2: SQVTM, ANQGSEA. With 6 bases clipped from V and 1 base from J, the junction kept 5 bases outside the gene matches. The CDR3 sequence: CSVLGQLNTGELFF. CDR3 DNA: TGCAGCGTCCTGGGACAGCTGAACACCGGGGAGCTGTTTTTT.

The V gene is TRBV19, the J gene TRBJ1-5; the match to TRBD1 covers 7 bases. V dropped 1 base and J dropped 11; count of bases not matched to a gene: 2. Germline CDR1 LNHDA, CDR2 SQIVND (reference sequence). This CDR3 is 12 amino acids long. CDR3 region: CASSIGQGTQHF. CDR3 nucleotides: TGTGCCAGTAGTATAGGACAGGGTACCCAGCATTTT.

The V call is TRBV6-6, the J call TRBJ1-5, with 7 bases lining up with TRBD1. CDR1 is MNHNY and CDR2 is SVGAGI in the germline V gene (reference sequence). V dropped 1 base and J dropped 7; count of bases not matched to a gene: 7. The CDR3 runs 15 residues. DNA for the CDR3: TGTGCCAGCAGTTACTACGAGACAGGGAGGCAGCCCCAGCATTTT. This sequence encodes CASSYYETGRQPQHF.

The chain has TRBV4-3 and TRBJ1-1, with D unclear. This CDR3 spans 13 amino acids. V shed 0 bases and J shed 2 bases, with 4 bases lying between them. CDR1 is LGHNA, CDR2 YSLEER, per germline. The DNA for the CDR3 is TGCGCCAGCAGCCAAGATCGAAACACTGAAGCTTTCTTT. Protein: CASSQDRNTEAFF.

This rearrangement joins TRBV19 to TRBJ1-5; TRBD1 aligns across 10 bases. The CDR3 consists of 15 residues. V trimming: 5 bases; J trimming: 2 bases; junction bases outside the gene matches: 3. CDR1 is LNHDA, CDR2 SQIVND, per germline (reference sequence). Written as DNA, the CDR3 is TGTGCCAGTAGTCAAGGGACAGGGGGCAATCAGCCCCAGCATTTT. Translation: CASSQGTGGNQPQHF.

CDR3 coding DNA: TGTGCCAGCTCCCGACTAGCGGGAGGGTACAATGAGCAGTTCTTC. Its protein product is CASSRLAGGYNEQFF. The chain links TRBV27 to TRBJ2-1; 14 nucleotides line up with TRBD2. The CDR3 covers 15 residues. CDR1 and CDR2 from the germline V gene are MNHEY and SMNVEV (reference sequence). Trimming took 8 bases from V and 4 from J; bases not matched to a gene: 4.

This clone was counted only a few times. The chain employs TRBV6-5 and TRBJ2-6; no clear D gene. Germline V lookup: CDR1 MNHEY, CDR2 SVGAGI. CDR3 length equals 15 residues. Between the trimmed V and J ends, which lost 2 bases and 4 bases, there was a span of 9 bases. The CDR3 DNA reads as TGTGCCAGCAGTTACGGGCCAGCCGGGGCCAACGTCCTGACTTTC. As protein: CASSYGPAGANVLTF.

The rearrangement uses TRBV5-1 and TRBJ2-3, with D perhaps matching TRBD1 (6 bases). V was cut by 1 base and J by 1 base, with 10 bases left in between. The CDR3 extends over 15 amino acids. Germline V lookup: CDR1 SGHRS, CDR2 YFSETQ. The CDR3 reads CASSLIGGGTDTQYF. Here the CDR3 DNA reads TGCGCCAGCAGCTTGATAGGGGGTGGCACAGATACGCAGTATTTT.

This clone was picked up one time. This chain connects TRBV7-3 to TRBJ2-5; D call uncertain. The germline V gene has CDR1 SGHTA and CDR2 FQGTGA. V was shortened by 0 bases and J by 5 bases, with 7 bases between the two germline ends. This CDR3 region has 13 residues. The CDR3 bases are TGTGCCAGCAGCTTAACTGCCGGGGAGACCCAGTACTTC. This translates into CASSLTAGETQYF.

The chain employs TRBV19 and TRBJ1-2; 9 bases match TRBD1. V was clipped by 6 bases and J by 4 bases; unmatched bases: 6. The CDR3 has 14 residues. Germline CDR1 reads LNHDA; CDR2 reads SQIVND (reference sequence). The CDR3 region has the DNA TGTGCCAGTAGGACGGGACAGGGTTCCTATGGCTACACCTTC. This gives the protein CASRTGQGSYGYTF.

The genes are TRBV7-2 and TRBJ1-2; TRBD1 agrees at 9 bases. V trimming: 1 base; J trimming: 6 bases; junction bases outside the gene matches: 9. Germline V lookup: CDR1 SGHTA, CDR2 FQGNSA. The CDR3 totals 16 residues. The CDR3 region is CASSLGLGTGMHGYTF. The CDR3 DNA sequence: TGTGCCAGCAGCTTAGGATTGGGGACAGGGATGCATGGCTACACCTTC.

The rearrangement uses TRBV19 and TRBJ2-5; D may be TRBD2 (6 bases). Trimming took 6 bases from V and 2 from J, leaving 16 bases between them. This CDR3 comprises 15 residues. Germline V gives CDR1 LNHDA, CDR2 SQIVND (reference sequence). The CDR3 sequence is CASSRRDVRQETQYF. In DNA form, the CDR3 reads TGTGCCAGTAGCCGGCGGGACGTAAGACAAGAGACCCAGTACTTC.

This sequence joins TRBV28 and TRBJ2-2, with a possible D match to TRBD1 (6 bases). The germline V gene encodes CDR1 MDHEN and CDR2 SYDVKM. Trimming removed 7 bases from V and 1 base from J, with 13 bases in between. This CDR3 contains 15 residues. The CDR3 nucleotides are TGTGCCAGCAAAAGCCCCAGGGGGAACACCGGGGAGCTGTTTTTT. This sequence encodes CASKSPRGNTGELFF.